This passage covers 18 T cell receptor beta chains from one sample sequenced in a study of cytomegalovirus exposure and HLA in healthy donors. The PCR had 60 Vbeta and 13 Jbeta primers. This table comes from immunoSEQ multiplex PCR, and its TCRdb copy is limited to in-frame clones, with some not included. The sample records 200,000 or so clones, around 73% being singletons. Sequencing input: PBMCs. The receptors here all came from a woman aged 25 to 39 in good health and CMV-seronegative.

In its sample, this clone was seen once. This rearrangement joins TRBV5-1 to TRBJ1-1; 8 nucleotides match TRBD1. Germline trimming cut 5 bases from V and 0 bases from J; bases unmatched to any gene: 6. The V gene's germline CDR1 is SGHRS and CDR2 YFSETQ. The CDR3 has 15 amino acids. The CDR3 DNA reads as TGCGCCAGCAGATACCGACAGGGGATGAACACTGAAGCTTTCTTT. Translation gives CASRYRQGMNTEAFF.

The V gene is TRBV4-2, the J gene TRBJ2-2, with 7 bases aligning to TRBD2. The germline V gene encodes CDR1 LGHNA and CDR2 YNFKEQ. Unmatched junction bases numbered 9, after V lost 4 bases and J lost 4 bases. The CDR3 covers 16 residues. The CDR3 loop reads CASSLLRTGGTGELFF. The CDR3 DNA is TGTGCCAGCAGCCTCCTTCGGACGGGGGGCACCGGGGAGCTGTTTTTT.

This clone was detected once. V gene TRBV14 combines with J gene TRBJ1-5; no definite D call. The germline V gene has CDR1 SGHDN and CDR2 FVKESK. V was trimmed by 2 bases and J by 11 bases, leaving 13 bases between them. The CDR3 sequence is 13 residues long. The CDR3 loop reads CASSQLPSTTQHF. CDR3 DNA: TGTGCCAGCAGCCAATTACCCAGCACTACCCAGCATTTT. Drawing the rest from reference TRBV14 and TRBJ1-5, the complete variable domain is EAGVTQFPSHSVIEKGQTVTLRCDPISGHDNLYWYRRVMGKEIKFLLHFVKESKQDESGMPNNRFLAERTGGTYSTLKVQPAELEDSGVYFCASSQLPSTTQHFGDGTRLSIL.

The rearrangement joins TRBV28 to TRBJ2-7; TRBD1 matches 7 bases. The CDR3 runs to 12 residues. Germline CDR1 reads MDHEN; CDR2 reads SYDVKM. Trimming at V came to 1 base and at J to 6 bases, leaving 0 bases not matched to a gene. For the CDR3, the DNA is TGTGCCAGCAGTTTATACAGGGGCGAGCAGTACTTC. Translating gives CASSLYRGEQYF.

The rearrangement links TRBV27 to TRBJ1-4; 11 bases map to TRBD1. Losses at the gene ends were 5 bases for V and 10 bases for J; bases not matched to a gene: 15. The CDR3 extends over 17 amino acids. Per germline, CDR1 MNHEY and CDR2 SMNVEV (reference sequence). Here the CDR3 reads CASSPLPSGQGALKLFF. CDR3 nucleotide sequence: TGTGCCAGCAGTCCCCTCCCGTCCGGACAGGGGGCTTTAAAACTGTTTTTT.

This clone was found a few times. This rearrangement joins TRBV5-6 to TRBJ1-4; D is unresolved. CDR1 is SGHDT and CDR2 is YYEEEE in the germline V gene. Trimming pared 0 bases from V and 7 bases from J, leaving 7 bases between. This CDR3 is built from 13 residues. This chain's CDR3 is CASSLGGVEKLFF. CDR3 coding DNA: TGTGCCAGCAGCTTGGGCGGTGTTGAAAAACTGTTTTTT.

This clone was seen just once. The chain joins TRBV5-1 to TRBJ1-2; 7 nucleotides match TRBD1. The V segment lost 4 bases and the J segment 3 bases; nucleotides outside the gene matches: 6. The CDR3 length is 14 residues. The germline V gene has CDR1 SGHRS and CDR2 YFSETQ. The CDR3 reads CASSRDREDYGYTF. The DNA for the CDR3 is TGCGCCAGCAGCAGAGACAGGGAAGACTATGGCTACACCTTC.

The rearrangement uses TRBV4-1 and TRBJ2-5, with 8 positions matching TRBD2. This CDR3 comprises 13 residues. The germline V gene encodes CDR1 MGHRA and CDR2 YSYEKL. J lost 7 bases, V lost 4 bases, and 5 bases had no gene match. This chain's CDR3 is CASSLGTRGTQYF. CDR3 bases: TGCGCCAGCAGCCTTGGGACTAGGGGGACCCAGTACTTC.

As DNA, the CDR3 is TGTGCCAGCAGCCTAGACAGGGGGGGAGAGACCCAGTACTTC. Residues: CASSLDRGGETQYF. The chain recombines TRBV7-2 with TRBJ2-5; 9 positions agree with TRBD1. Germline V gives CDR1 SGHTA, CDR2 FQGNSA. This CDR3 has 14 amino acids. With V trimmed by 5 bases and J by 4 bases, 5 bases remained unmatched.

The rearrangement links TRBV4-1 to TRBJ2-7; 9 bases line up with TRBD2. Germline values: CDR1 MGHRA, CDR2 YSYEKL. After removal of 5 bases from V and 6 bases from J, the junction contained 11 bases not matched to a gene. There are 15 residues in the CDR3. CDR3: CASSSLAGVTGEQYF. In DNA, the CDR3 is TGCGCCAGCAGCTCGTTAGCGGGAGTAACGGGCGAGCAGTACTTC.

This chain joins TRBV5-1 and TRBJ2-3, with TRBD2 matching 7 bases. Germline V lookup: CDR1 SGHRS, CDR2 YFSETQ. This CDR3 is 14 amino acids long. Trimming took 4 bases from V and 1 from J; bases not matched to a gene: 3. The CDR3 is CASSGLVGTDTQYF. The CDR3 nucleotides read TGCGCCAGCAGCGGACTAGTTGGCACAGATACGCAGTATTTT.

The CDR3 DNA sequence: TGTGCCTGGAGTGCCAGACTCACAGATACGCAGTATTTT. Translated, it gives CAWSARLTDTQYF. V gene TRBV30 combines with J gene TRBJ2-3; D is unresolved. Germline assignment: CDR1 GTSNPN and CDR2 SVGIG (reference sequence). This CDR3 comprises 13 residues. V was clipped by 1 base and J by 2 bases, with 7 bases between them.

The genes are TRBV29-1 and TRBJ2-3; possible D gene TRBD2, 5 bases. The V end lost 7 bases, the J end lost 6 bases, and 8 bases lay between the germline ends. Per germline, CDR1 SQVTM and CDR2 ANQGSEA. This CDR3 is 10 amino acids long. Here the CDR3 DNA reads TGCAGCGCGACTATGGATACGCAGTATTTT. Protein product: CSATMDTQYF.

The rearrangement joins TRBV21-1 to TRBJ2-3; no check of the table's D call, TRBD2, against the DNA was made. TRBV21-1 is reported as a pseudogene. The CDR3 loop spans 15 amino acids. The DNA for the CDR3 is TGTGCCAGCAGCAAACAGTCGGGAGGGAAAGATACGCAGTATTTT. Translation: CASSKQSGGKDTQYF.

This sequence joins TRBV5-6 and TRBJ2-5, with D hard to call. The last part of the DNA fits TRBJ2-7 better; the J call may be wrong. CDR1 is SGHDT, CDR2 YYEEEE, per germline. The CDR3 is 14 residues long. The CDR3 spells CASSLINSIYEQYF. CDR3 DNA sequence: TGTGCCAGCAGCTTGATCAACAGTATCTACGAGCAGTACTTC.

This sequence joins TRBV19 and TRBJ1-2, with D possibly TRBD1 on 6 matching bases. The germline CDR1 and CDR2 sequences are LNHDA and SQIVND (reference sequence). There are 14 residues in the CDR3. Trimming cost V 4 bases and J 5 bases, with 14 bases left between them. CDR3 loop: CASSKQGNSYGYTF. The DNA for the CDR3 is TGTGCCAGTAGTAAGCAGGGGAATTCGTATGGCTACACCTTC. Full variable domain (missing parts from reference TRBV19 and TRBJ1-2): DGGITQSPKYLFRKEGQNVTLSCEQNLNHDAMYWYRQDPGQGLRLIYYSQIVNDFQKGDIAEGYSVSREKKESFPLTVTSAQKNPTAFYLCASSKQGNSYGYTFGSGTRLTVV.

This clone was observed a single time. The chain has TRBV5-1 and TRBJ1-6, with D possibly being TRBD1 (5 bases). The CDR3 runs to 15 residues. V dropped 4 bases and J dropped 10 bases, with 18 bases sitting between them. CDR1 and CDR2 from the germline V gene are SGHRS and YFSETQ. This CDR3 is CASSPRAGGRSPLHF. The CDR3 coding sequence is TGCGCCAGCAGCCCACGTGCGGGGGGGAGGTCACCCCTCCACTTT.

The chain has TRBV27 and TRBJ1-6; D is unclear. Trimming left V 2 bases short and J 1 base short, with 3 bases between. The CDR3 is 14 amino acids. The germline V gene has CDR1 MNHEY and CDR2 SMNVEV (reference sequence). Here the CDR3 reads CASSLTSYNSPLHF. The CDR3 bases are TGTGCCAGCAGTTTAACTTCCTATAATTCACCCCTCCACTTT.